There are many counts of the clone carrying this T cell receptor (beta chain). The antigen is not known. Using RNA transcripts as the source, TCR beta CDR3 regions were amplified. The HTBI primer set served for first-round RT-PCR of the TCR CDR3. MiXCR, applied by TCRdb to the multiplex PCR reads, yields one record per CDR3 protein. This table holds about 640,000 distinct CDR3 sequences, less than 25% found once. This entry comes from a study of T cells in Graves' hyperthyroidism and ophthalmopathy. General study results and limits: Blood also carried most thyroid clonotypes expanded above 0.001.

Ophthalmopathy in the patients scored at least 3 on Clinical Activity Score and at least 4 on NOSPECS grade, lasting under 3 months. The CDR3 totals 14 residues. V lost 0 bases and J lost 0, with 5 bases in between. The germline V gene encodes CDR1 GTSNPN and CDR2 SVGIG (reference sequence). The V and J genes are TRBV30 and TRBJ1-4; D is unresolved. The sequence was collected from a man aged 30 to 45 with Graves' ophthalmopathy. Input material: blood. DNA of the CDR3: TGTGCCTGGAGTGTACGGACAACTAATGAAAAACTGTTTTTT. Translating it yields CAWSVRTTNEKLFF. The full variable domain, in which reference TRBV30 and TRBJ1-4 provide the parts outside the CDR3, is SQTIHQWPATLVQPVGSPLSLECTVEGTSNPNLYWYRQAAGRGLQLLFYSVGIGQISSEVPQNLSASRPQDRQFILSSKKLLLSDSGFYLCAWSVRTTNEKLFFGSGTQLSVL.